What follows are 10 T cell receptor beta chains derived from one specimen sequenced in a study of a mutant IDH1 vaccine in newly diagnosed glioma. Assay: immunoSEQ multiplex PCR; the TCRdb copy retains only in-frame clones and omits some. Found here are 60,000 to 100,000 clones, around 85% of them singletons; the top ten hold 0.75% to 0.95%. Their antigen targets remain unknown. The time point was: week 23, last vaccination. In the vaccine, a single dose held 300 ug of the mutant IDH1 20-mer peptide, along with topical imiquimod. Sequencing used PBMCs, obtained from a glioma patient whose treatment included an IDH1 peptide vaccine. The receptor source for this set is a woman between 50 and 59 years old with glioma.

The chain couples TRBV6-5 to TRBJ1-1; D is perhaps TRBD1 (5 bases). The CDR3 extends over 14 amino acids. V was shortened by 2 bases and J by 0 bases, with 7 bases between the two germline ends. The germline gives CDR1 MNHEY, CDR2 SVGAGI. The CDR3 nucleotides read TGTGCCAGCAGTTACGGGACCTTGAACACTGAAGCTTTCTTT. Its translation: CASSYGTLNTEAFF.

The chain recombines TRBV5-1 with TRBJ2-1; the D is unclear. The CDR3 covers 15 residues. Germline V CDR1 and CDR2: SGHRS, YFSETQ. V lost 0 bases and J lost 2, with 9 bases in between. This CDR3 is CASSLGGTAYNEQFF. CDR3 in DNA: TGCGCCAGCAGCTTGGGCGGCACCGCCTACAATGAGCAGTTCTTC.

This clone was observed a few times. This chain joins TRBV30 and TRBJ1-1, with D uncertain. V gave up 0 bases and J gave up 0 bases, with 8 bases separating them. The germline V gene has CDR1 GTSNPN and CDR2 SVGIG (reference sequence). This CDR3 is built from 14 residues. The CDR3 DNA is TGTGCCTGGAGTGTAAGGTCAGTGAACACTGAAGCTTTCTTT. Its translation: CAWSVRSVNTEAFF.

The V gene is TRBV5-6, the J gene TRBJ1-2; possibly TRBD1 for D (6 bases). V shed 1 base and J shed 6 bases, with 13 bases lying between them. The CDR3 length is 14 residues. Germline assignment: CDR1 SGHDT and CDR2 YYEEEE. DNA for the CDR3: TGTGCCAGCAGCTTGCCAGGGGTGAATAATGGCTACACCTTC. It yields the protein CASSLPGVNNGYTF.

The chain couples TRBV10-3 to TRBJ1-5; D is possibly TRBD1 (6 bases). CDR3 length: 19 residues. The V gene lost 7 bases and the J gene lost 2 bases, with 27 bases spanning the gap. Germline loops: CDR1 ENHRY, CDR2 SYGVKD. The CDR3 nucleotides are TGTGCCATCAAACATGCGCCGGCGGGGGGGGCGATAGGCAATCAGCCCCAGCATTTT. It is translated as CAIKHAPAGGAIGNQPQHF.

This clone was recorded once. The chain joins TRBV27 to TRBJ1-4; TRBD1 aligns across 7 bases. The CDR3 contains 14 residues. J was trimmed by 7 bases and V by 2 bases; bases with no gene match: 4. Germline V gives CDR1 MNHEY, CDR2 SMNVEV (reference sequence). CDR3 amino acids: CASSLGRGGEKLFF. The CDR3 coding sequence is TGTGCCAGCAGTTTAGGCAGGGGGGGTGAAAAACTGTTTTTT.

The chain joins TRBV4-1 to TRBJ1-2; unclear D gene. V was clipped by 0 bases and J by 0 bases, with 5 bases between them. The length of the CDR3 is 14 residues. Germline CDR1 reads MGHRA; CDR2 reads YSYEKL. The CDR3 DNA follows: TGCGCCAGCAGCCAAGATTACACTAACTATGGCTACACCTTC. Its protein is CASSQDYTNYGYTF.

This chain connects TRBV27 to TRBJ1-5, with a possible D match to TRBD1 (6 bases). The V end was cut by 2 bases, the J end by 6 bases, with 17 bases between. The germline V gene has CDR1 MNHEY and CDR2 SMNVEV (reference sequence). The CDR3 has 16 residues. This CDR3 reads CASSLGGPAGAQPQHF. The CDR3 DNA follows: TGTGCCAGCAGTTTAGGGGGGCCTGCCGGGGCTCAGCCCCAGCATTTT.

The chain recombines TRBV29-1 with TRBJ1-5; the D gene is possibly TRBD1 (5 bases). CDR3 length: 13 amino acids. CDR1 is SQVTM, CDR2 ANQGSEA, per germline. V was clipped by 8 bases and J by 4 bases, with 15 bases between them. CDR3 nucleotide sequence: TGCAGCTACTGGGACGGCCCTAATCAGCCCCAGCATTTT. It encodes CSYWDGPNQPQHF.

The gene calls are TRBV27 and TRBJ1-4; 7 nucleotides match TRBD1. The germline V gene has CDR1 MNHEY and CDR2 SMNVEV (reference sequence). This CDR3 region has 17 residues. J lost 3 bases, V lost 2 bases, and 9 bases had no gene match. CDR3 sequence (DNA): TGTGCCAGCAGTTTACTCGACAGGGAAGGGGCTAATGAAAAACTGTTTTTT. This translates into CASSLLDREGANEKLFF.